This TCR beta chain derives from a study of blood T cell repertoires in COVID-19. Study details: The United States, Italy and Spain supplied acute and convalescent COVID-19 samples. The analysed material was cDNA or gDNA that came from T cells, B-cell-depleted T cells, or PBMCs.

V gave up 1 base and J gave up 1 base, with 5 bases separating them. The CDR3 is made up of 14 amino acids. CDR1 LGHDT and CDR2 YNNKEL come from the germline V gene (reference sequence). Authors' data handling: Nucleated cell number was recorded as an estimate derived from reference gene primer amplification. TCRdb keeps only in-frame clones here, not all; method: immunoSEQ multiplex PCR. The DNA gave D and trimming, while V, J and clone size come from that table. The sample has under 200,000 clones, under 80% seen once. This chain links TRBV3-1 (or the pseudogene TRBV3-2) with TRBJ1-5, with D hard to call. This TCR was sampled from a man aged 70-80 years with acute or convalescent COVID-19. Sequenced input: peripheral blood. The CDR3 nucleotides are TGTGCCAGCAGCCAAGGTGAGAGCAATCAGCCCCAGCATTTT. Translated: CASSQGESNQPQHF.